This T cell receptor beta chain derives from a study of T cells in Graves' hyperthyroidism and ophthalmopathy. This clonotype was recorded many times. Fresh peripheral blood, 9.5 to 10 ml of it, supplied the PBMCs. V was shortened by 0 bases and J by 2 bases, with 8 bases between the two germline ends. CDR3 length equals 13 residues. Germline lookup yields CDR1 GTSNPN and CDR2 SVGIG (reference sequence). The TCR beta CDR3 regions underwent amplification using RNA transcripts as the source. The study used the HTBI primer set for a first-round RT-PCR of the TCR CDR3. TCRdb processed the multiplex PCR reads anew with MiXCR; each CDR3 protein has one entry. The data show some 720,000 distinct CDR3 sequences, around 17% seen once.

This TCR was sampled from a man aged 18 to 29 with Graves' hyperthyroidism. The sequenced sample consisted of blood. The chain employs TRBV30 and TRBJ2-7; D call uncertain. CDR3 sequence reads: CAWSVGLTYEQYF. CDR3 in DNA: TGTGCCTGGAGTGTAGGGCTAACCTACGAGCAGTACTTC.